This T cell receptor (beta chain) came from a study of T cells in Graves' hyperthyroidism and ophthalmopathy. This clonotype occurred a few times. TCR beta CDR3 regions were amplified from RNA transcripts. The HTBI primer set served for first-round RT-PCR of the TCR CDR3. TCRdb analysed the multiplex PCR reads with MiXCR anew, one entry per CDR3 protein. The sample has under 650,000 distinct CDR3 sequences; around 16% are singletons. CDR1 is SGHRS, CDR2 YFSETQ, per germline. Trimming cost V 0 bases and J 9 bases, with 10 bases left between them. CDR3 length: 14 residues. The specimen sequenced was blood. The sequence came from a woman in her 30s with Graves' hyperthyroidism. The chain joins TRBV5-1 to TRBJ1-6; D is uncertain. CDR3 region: CASSLADSFSPLHF. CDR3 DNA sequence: TGCGCCAGCAGCTTGGCCGATTCGTTTTCACCCCTCCACTTT.